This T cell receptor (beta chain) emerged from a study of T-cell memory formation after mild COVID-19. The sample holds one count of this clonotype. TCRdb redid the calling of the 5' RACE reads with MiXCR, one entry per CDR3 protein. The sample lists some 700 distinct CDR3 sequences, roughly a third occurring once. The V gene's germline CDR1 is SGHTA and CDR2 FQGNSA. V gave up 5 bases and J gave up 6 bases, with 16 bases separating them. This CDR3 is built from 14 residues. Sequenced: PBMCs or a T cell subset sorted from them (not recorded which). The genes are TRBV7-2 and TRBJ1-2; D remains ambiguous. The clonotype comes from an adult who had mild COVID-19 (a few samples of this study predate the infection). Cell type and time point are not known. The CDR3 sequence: CASSQDAPWDGYTF. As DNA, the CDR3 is TGTGCCAGCAGCCAGGACGCTCCCTGGGATGGCTACACCTTC. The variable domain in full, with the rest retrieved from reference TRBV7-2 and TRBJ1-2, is GAGVSQSPSNKVTEKGKDVELRCDPISGHTALYWYRQSLGQGLEFLIYFQGNSAPDKSGLPSDRFSAERTGGSVSTLTIQRTQQEDSAVYLCASSQDAPWDGYTFGSGTRLTVV.